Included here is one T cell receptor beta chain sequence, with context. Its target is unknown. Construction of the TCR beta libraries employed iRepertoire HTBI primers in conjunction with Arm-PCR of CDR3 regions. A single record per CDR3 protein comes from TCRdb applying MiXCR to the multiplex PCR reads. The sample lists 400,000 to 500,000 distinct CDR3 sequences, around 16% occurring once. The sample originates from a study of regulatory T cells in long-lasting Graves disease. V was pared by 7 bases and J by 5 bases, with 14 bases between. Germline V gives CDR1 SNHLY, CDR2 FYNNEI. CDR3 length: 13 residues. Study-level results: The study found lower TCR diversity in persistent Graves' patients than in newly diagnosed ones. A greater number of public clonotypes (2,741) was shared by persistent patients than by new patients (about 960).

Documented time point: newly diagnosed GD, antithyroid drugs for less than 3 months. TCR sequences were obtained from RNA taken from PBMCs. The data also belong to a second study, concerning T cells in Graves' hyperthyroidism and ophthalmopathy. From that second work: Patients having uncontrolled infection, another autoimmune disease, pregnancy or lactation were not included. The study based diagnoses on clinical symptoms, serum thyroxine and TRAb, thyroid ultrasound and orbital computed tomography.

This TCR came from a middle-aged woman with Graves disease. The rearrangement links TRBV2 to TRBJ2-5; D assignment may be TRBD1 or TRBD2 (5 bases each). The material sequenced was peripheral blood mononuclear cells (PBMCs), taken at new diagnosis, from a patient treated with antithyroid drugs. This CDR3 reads CASMRGTAETQYF. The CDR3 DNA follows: TGTGCCAGCATGAGGGGAACAGCGGAGACCCAGTACTTC.